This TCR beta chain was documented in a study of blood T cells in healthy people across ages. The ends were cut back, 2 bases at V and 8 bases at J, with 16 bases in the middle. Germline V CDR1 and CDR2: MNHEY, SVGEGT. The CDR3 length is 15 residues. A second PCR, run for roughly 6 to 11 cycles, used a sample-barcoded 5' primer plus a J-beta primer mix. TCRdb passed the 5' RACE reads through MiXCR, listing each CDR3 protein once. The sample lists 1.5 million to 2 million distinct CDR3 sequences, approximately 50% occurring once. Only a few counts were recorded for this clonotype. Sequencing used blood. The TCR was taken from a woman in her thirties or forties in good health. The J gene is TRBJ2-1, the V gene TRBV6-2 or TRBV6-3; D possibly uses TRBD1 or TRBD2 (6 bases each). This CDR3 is CASSYAGTGGDEQFF. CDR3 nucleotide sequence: TGTGCCAGCAGTTACGCGGGTACCGGGGGCGATGAGCAGTTCTTC.